The clone carrying this T cell receptor (beta chain) was observed a few times. Antigen specificity is unknown. TCRdb redid the calling of the 5' RACE reads with MiXCR, one entry per CDR3 protein. The table records 350,000 to 450,000 distinct CDR3 sequences, around 14% of them present only once. The source of the sample is a study of T-cell memory formation after mild COVID-19. Broader study findings: Shrinking CD4+ clones resided mostly in CM and EM, and CD8+ ones in EMRA. The study detected some responding clones in pre-infection memory, suggesting cross-reactive memory joined.

Material: PBMCs or a T cell subset sorted from them (not recorded which). The clonotype originates from a man aged 18 to 30 who had mild COVID-19 (a few samples of this study predate the infection). Cell type and time point are not known.

CDR3 residues: CASSSQAYSYNEQFF. The CDR3 coding sequence is TGTGCCAGCAGCTCACAGGCGTACTCCTACAATGAGCAGTTCTTC. This chain joins TRBV28 and TRBJ2-1; TRBD1 is a possible D gene (5 bases). Trimming removed 6 bases at V and 0 bases at J, with 12 bases between. CDR1 and CDR2 from the germline V gene are MDHEN and SYDVKM. This CDR3 contains 15 residues.